The T cell receptor beta chain under discussion was sequenced for a study of T-cell memory formation after mild COVID-19. About the study: Largely, the TCR clusters proved donor specific.

Overall study results and limits: Among clones peaking at day 37 in the second wave, SARS-CoV-2 specificity remained unconfirmed. Some clones that responded were present in memory (sampled pre-infection), which suggests cross-reactive memory joined.

The V gene end was trimmed by 5 bases and the J gene end by 11 bases; junction bases not matched to a gene: 14. This CDR3 is 14 amino acids long. Each CDR3 protein gets one entry after TCRdb re-called the 5' RACE reads with MiXCR. The sample consists of about 540,000 distinct CDR3 sequences, 20% of them appearing once. As regards this clonotype: Antigen unknown.

The sequence came from an adult woman who had mild COVID-19 (a few samples of this study predate the infection). Cell type and time point are not known. Sequenced material: PBMCs or a T cell subset sorted from them (not recorded which). This chain connects TRBV12-3 or TRBV12-4 to TRBJ1-1, with 7 positions matching TRBD1. The CDR3 DNA follows: TGTGCCAGCAGTGAACAGGGGTCTCTCCGGAGGGCTTTCTTT. It specifies CASSEQGSLRRAFF.